One TCR beta chain is described in this entry. The antigen is undetermined. The method was immunoSEQ multiplex PCR; TCRdb's version includes in-frame clones alone and lacks a portion of them. The sample holds 150,000 or so clones, under 95% seen once. This record comes from a study of T cell responses to AZD1222 COVID-19 vaccine. Broader study findings: Seropositivity was recorded at baseline in only a handful of AZD1222 recipients. Most donors were white British, females outnumbered males, and clonal diversity was possibly underestimated.

Second doses were pooled across both intervals (about 4 or about 12 weeks). CDR3 length: 10 amino acids. Trimming cost V 7 bases and J 5 bases, with 6 bases left between them. CDR1 and CDR2 (germline): MDHEN, SYDVKM. The V gene is TRBV28, the J gene TRBJ2-7; unclear D gene. The receptor was derived from an adult who received the AZD1222 COVID-19 vaccine. The sample consisted of peripheral blood, taken 28 days after the second AZD1222 dose. The CDR3 DNA is TGTGCCAGCAAGGGAAACGAGCAGTACTTC. Translation gives CASKGNEQYF. The entire variable domain, with the rest obtained from reference TRBV28 and TRBJ2-7, is as follows: DVKVTQSSRYLVKRTGEKVFLECVQDMDHENMFWYRQDPGLGLRLIYFSYDVKMKEKGDIPEGYSVSREKKERFSLILESASTNQTSMYLCASKGNEQYFGPGTRLTVT.